The T cell receptor beta chain described here comes from a study of Graves' ophthalmopathy and Graves' hyperthyroidism. Study findings and constraints: Ophthalmopathy progression predictions by the model showed about 75% specificity and approximately 71% sensitivity.

V was clipped by 5 bases and J by 3 bases; unmatched bases: 6. The CDR3 spans 14 residues. CDR1 SGHTA and CDR2 FQGNSA come from the germline V gene. A word on this clonotype: Its cognate antigen is unknown.

RNA transcripts were the template, and TCR beta CDR3 regions were amplified from them. The first round was an RT-PCR with HTBI primers, and the second round was a multiplex PCR. TCRdb used MiXCR to reprocess the multiplex PCR reads, holding one entry per CDR3 protein. The sample yields about 210,000 distinct CDR3 sequences, less than 30% seen once. No donor had other autoimmune disease, uncontrolled infection, pregnancy or lactation. This TCR was recovered from a man aged 50-60 years with Graves' ophthalmopathy. The V call is TRBV7-2, the J call TRBJ2-7; 8 nucleotides line up with TRBD1. The sample taken for sequencing was peripheral blood. The CDR3 protein is CASSIRDRFYEQYF. Here the CDR3 DNA reads TGTGCCAGCAGCATCCGGGACAGGTTCTACGAGCAGTACTTC.